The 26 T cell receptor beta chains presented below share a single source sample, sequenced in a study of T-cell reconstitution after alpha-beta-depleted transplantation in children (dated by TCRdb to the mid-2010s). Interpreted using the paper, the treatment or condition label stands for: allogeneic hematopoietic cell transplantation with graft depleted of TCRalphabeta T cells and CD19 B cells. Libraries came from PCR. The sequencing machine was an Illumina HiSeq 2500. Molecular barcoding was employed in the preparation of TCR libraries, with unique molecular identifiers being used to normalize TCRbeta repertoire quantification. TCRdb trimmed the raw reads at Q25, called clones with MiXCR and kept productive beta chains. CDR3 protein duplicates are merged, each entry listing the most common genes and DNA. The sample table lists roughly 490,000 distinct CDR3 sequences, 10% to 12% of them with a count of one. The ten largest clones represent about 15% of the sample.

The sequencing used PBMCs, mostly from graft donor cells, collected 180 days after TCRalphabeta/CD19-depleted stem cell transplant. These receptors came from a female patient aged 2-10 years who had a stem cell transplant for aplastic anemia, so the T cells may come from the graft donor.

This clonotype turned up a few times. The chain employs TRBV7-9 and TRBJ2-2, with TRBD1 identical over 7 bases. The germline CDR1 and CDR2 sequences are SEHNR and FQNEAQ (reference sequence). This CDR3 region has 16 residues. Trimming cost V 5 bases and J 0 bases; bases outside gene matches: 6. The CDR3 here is CASSPFGTANTGELFF. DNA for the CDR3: TGTGCCAGCAGCCCATTTGGGACAGCGAACACCGGGGAGCTGTTTTTT.

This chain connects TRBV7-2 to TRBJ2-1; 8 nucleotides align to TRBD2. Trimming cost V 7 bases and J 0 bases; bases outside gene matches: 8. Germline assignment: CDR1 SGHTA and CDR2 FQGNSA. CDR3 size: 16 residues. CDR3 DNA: TGTGCCAGCACCCGACCCGGGACTAGCTCCTACAATGAGCAGTTCTTC. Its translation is CASTRPGTSSYNEQFF.

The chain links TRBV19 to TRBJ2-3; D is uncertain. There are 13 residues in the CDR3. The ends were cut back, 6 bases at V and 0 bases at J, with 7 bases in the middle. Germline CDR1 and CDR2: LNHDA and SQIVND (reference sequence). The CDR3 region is CASRTPSTDTQYF. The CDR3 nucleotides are TGTGCCAGTAGGACACCTAGCACAGATACGCAGTATTTT.

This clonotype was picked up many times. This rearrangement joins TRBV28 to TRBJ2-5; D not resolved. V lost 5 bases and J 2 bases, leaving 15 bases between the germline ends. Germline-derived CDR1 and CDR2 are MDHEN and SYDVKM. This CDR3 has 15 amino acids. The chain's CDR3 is CASSPTVTIQETQYF. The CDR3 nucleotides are TGTGCCAGCAGTCCTACAGTTACGATTCAAGAGACCCAGTACTTC.

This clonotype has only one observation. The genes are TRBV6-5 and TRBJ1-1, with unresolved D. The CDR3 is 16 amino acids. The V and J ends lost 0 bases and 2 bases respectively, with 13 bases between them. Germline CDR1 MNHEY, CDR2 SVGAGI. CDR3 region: CASSYSGSRTNTEAFF. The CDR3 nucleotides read TGTGCCAGCAGTTACTCGGGTAGTCGGACCAACACTGAAGCTTTCTTT.

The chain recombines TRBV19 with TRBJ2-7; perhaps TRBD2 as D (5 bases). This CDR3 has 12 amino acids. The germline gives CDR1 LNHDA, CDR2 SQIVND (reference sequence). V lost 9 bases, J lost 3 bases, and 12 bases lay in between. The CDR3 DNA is TGTGCCAGGGACTGGCTTAGCTACGAGCAGTACGTC. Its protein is CARDWLSYEQYV.

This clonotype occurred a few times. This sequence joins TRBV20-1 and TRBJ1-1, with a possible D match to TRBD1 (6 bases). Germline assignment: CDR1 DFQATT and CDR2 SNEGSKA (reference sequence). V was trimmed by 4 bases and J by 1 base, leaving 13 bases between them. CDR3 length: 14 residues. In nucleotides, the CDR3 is TGCAGTGCTATGGGGGCGGGTTCGAACACTGAAGCTTTCTTT. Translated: CSAMGAGSNTEAFF.

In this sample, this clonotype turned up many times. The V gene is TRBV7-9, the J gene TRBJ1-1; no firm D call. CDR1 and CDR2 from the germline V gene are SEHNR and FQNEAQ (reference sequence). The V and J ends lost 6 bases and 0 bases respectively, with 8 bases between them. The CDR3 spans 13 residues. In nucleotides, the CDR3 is TGTGCCAGCAGTTACGGGATGAACACTGAAGCTTTCTTT. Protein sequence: CASSYGMNTEAFF.

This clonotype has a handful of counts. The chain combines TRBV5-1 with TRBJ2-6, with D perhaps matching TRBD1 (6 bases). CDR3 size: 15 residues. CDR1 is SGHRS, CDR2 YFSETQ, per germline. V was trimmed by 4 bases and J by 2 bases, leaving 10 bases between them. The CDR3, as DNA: TGCGCCAGCAGCACCACAGGGACTGGGGCCAACGTCCTGACTTTC. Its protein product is CASSTTGTGANVLTF.

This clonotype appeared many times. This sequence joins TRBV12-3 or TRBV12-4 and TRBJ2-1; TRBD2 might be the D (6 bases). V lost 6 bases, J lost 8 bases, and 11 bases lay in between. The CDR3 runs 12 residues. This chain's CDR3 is CASSSTSHEQFF. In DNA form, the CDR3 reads TGTGCCAGCAGCTCGACTAGTCATGAGCAGTTCTTC.

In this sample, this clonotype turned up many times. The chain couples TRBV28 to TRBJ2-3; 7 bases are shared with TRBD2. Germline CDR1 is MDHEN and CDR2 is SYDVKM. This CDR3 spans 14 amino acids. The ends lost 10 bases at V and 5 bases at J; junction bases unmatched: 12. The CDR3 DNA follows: TGTGCCACCCTCTGGCGGGAGAATAGAGATACGCAGTATTTT. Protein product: CATLWRENRDTQYF.

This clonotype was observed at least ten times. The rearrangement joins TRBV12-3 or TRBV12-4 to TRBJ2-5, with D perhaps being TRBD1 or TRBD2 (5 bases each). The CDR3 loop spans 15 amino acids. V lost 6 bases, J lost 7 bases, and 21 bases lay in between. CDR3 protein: CASSAKGPTGWTQYF. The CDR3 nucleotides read TGTGCCAGCAGCGCTAAGGGACCCACGGGATGGACCCAGTACTTC.

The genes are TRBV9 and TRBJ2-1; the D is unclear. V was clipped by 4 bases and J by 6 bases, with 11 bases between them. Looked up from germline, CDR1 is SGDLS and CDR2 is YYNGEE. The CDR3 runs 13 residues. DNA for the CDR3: TGTGCCAGCAGCTCCCCCCGGGCCAATGAGCAGTTCTTC. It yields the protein CASSSPRANEQFF.

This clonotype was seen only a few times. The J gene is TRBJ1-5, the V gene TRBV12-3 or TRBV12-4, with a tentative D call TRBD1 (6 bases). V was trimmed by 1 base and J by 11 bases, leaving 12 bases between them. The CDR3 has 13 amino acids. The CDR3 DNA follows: TGTGCCAGCAGTTTAGAGGGGGAACAAGCCCAGCATTTT. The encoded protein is CASSLEGEQAQHF.

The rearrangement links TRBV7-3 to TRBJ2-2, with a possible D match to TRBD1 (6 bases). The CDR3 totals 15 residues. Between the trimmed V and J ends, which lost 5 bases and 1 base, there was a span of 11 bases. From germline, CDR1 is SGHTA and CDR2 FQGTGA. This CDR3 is CASSPGHMNTGELFF. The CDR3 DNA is TGTGCCAGCAGCCCGGGACATATGAACACCGGGGAGCTGTTTTTT.

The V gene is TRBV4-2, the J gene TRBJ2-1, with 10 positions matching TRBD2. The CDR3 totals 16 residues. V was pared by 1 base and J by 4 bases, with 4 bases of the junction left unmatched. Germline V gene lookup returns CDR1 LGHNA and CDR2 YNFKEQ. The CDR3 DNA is TGTGCCAGCAGCCAAGCGGCGACTAGCGGGTACAATGAGCAGTTCTTC. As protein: CASSQAATSGYNEQFF.

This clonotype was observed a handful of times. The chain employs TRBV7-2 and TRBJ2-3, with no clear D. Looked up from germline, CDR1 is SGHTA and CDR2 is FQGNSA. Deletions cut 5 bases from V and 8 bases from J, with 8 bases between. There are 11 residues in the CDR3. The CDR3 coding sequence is TGTGCCAGCAGCCGAACCGGTACGCAGTATTTT. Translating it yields CASSRTGTQYF.

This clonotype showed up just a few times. CDR3 sequence: CSAPLLAGIVDEQYF. The DNA for the CDR3 is TGCAGTGCCCCCCTTCTAGCGGGCATCGTCGATGAGCAGTACTTC. This chain links TRBV20-1 with TRBJ2-7; 8 bases map to TRBD2. Trimming removed 6 bases from V and 7 bases from J; junction bases left unmatched: 17. This CDR3 contains 15 residues. Germline loops: CDR1 DFQATT, CDR2 SNEGSKA (reference sequence).

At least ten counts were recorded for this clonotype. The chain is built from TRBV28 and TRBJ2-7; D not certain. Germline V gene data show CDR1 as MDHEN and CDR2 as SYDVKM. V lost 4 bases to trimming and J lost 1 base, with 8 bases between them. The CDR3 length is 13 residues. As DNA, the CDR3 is TGTGCCAGCAGTTCCAGGCTTTCCTACGAGCAGTACTTC. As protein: CASSSRLSYEQYF.

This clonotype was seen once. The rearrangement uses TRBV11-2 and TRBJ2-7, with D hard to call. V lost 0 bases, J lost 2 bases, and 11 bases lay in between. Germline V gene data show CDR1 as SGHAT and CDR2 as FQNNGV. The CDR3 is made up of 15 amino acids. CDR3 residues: CASSLDPSEAYEQYF. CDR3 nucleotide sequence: TGTGCCAGCAGCTTAGATCCGTCTGAAGCCTACGAGCAGTACTTC. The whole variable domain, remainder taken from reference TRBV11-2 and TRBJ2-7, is EAGVAQSPRYKIIEKRQSVAFWCNPISGHATLYWYQQILGQGPKLLIQFQNNGVVDDSQLPKDRFSAERLKGVDSTLKIQPAKLEDSAVYLCASSLDPSEAYEQYFGPGTRLTVT.

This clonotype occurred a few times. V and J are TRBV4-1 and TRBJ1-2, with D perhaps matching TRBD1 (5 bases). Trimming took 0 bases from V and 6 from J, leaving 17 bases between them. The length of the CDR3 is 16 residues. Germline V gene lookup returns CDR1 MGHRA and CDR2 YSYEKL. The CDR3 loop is CASSQEGGVRVDGYTF. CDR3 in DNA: TGCGCCAGCAGCCAAGAAGGTGGGGTCAGGGTGGATGGCTACACCTTC.

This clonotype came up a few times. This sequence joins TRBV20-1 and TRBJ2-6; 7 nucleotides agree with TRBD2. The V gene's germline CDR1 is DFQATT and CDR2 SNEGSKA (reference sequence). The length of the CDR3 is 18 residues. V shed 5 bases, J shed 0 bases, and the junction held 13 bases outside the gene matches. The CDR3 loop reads CSALREAGTFSGANVLTF. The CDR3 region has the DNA TGCAGTGCTCTCCGTGAAGCGGGGACGTTCTCTGGGGCCAACGTCCTGACTTTC.

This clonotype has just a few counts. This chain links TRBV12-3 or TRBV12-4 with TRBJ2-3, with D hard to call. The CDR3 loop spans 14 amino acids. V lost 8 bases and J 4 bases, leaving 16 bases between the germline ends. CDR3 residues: CASQVLAGADTQYF. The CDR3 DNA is TGTGCCAGCCAGGTCCTGGCCGGTGCAGATACGCAGTATTTT.

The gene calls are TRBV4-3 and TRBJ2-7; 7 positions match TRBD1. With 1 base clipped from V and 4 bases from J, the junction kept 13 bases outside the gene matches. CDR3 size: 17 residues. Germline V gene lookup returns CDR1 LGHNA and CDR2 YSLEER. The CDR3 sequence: CASSQVRLSGQRYEQYF. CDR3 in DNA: TGCGCCAGCAGCCAAGTTCGTCTTTCGGGACAGAGATACGAGCAGTACTTC.

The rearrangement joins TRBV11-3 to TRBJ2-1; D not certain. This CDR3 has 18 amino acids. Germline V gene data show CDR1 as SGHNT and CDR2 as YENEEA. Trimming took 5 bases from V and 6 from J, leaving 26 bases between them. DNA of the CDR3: TGTGCCAGCAGCCTAACCAACGCAGGTATTTTCGTTTTCAATGAGCAGTTCTTC. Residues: CASSLTNAGIFVFNEQFF.

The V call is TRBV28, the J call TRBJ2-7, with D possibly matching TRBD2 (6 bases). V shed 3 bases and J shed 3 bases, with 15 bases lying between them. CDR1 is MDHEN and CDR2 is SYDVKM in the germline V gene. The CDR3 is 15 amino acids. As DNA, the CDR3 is TGTGCCAGCAGTTTTCGGGGGAACAGAAACTACGAGCAGTACTTC. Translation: CASSFRGNRNYEQYF.